This is a list of T cell receptor beta chains from one sample in a study of blood T cell repertoires in COVID-19. Sequencing used immunoSEQ multiplex PCR; TCRdb keeps in-frame clones, though not all of them. The repertoire holds around 70,000 clones, with under 85% as singletons. Sequencing was performed on peripheral blood. The receptors derive from a man between 65 and 85 years old with acute or convalescent COVID-19. Each CDR3 is given with its conserved first and last residue. A D gene is named only where the DNA matches it firmly. Size is omitted from some rows. Given values are once, few, many or a class for expanded clones.

TGTGCCAGCAGCGTAGGAGGGGGCGATGAAAAACTGTTTTTT,CASSVGGGDEKLFF,TRBV9,TRBJ1-4,.,TRBD1
TGTGCCAGCAGCCCACTAGCGGGAGGGCGGGCGCAGTTCTTC,CASSPLAGGRAQFF,TRBV5-4,TRBJ2-1,many,TRBD2
TGCGCCAGCAGCTTGGTTCCGGGGTCCTACGAGCAGTACTTC,CASSLVPGSYEQYF,TRBV5-1,TRBJ2-7,.,.
TGCAGCGAGCAAGGGGCTGGAGGCTACACCTTC,CSEQGAGGYTF,TRBV29-1,TRBJ1-2,.,.
TGTGCCAGCAGGGCTCAAGGACAGGGGAACACTGAAGCTTTCTTT,CASRAQGQGNTEAFF,TRBV28,TRBJ1-1,.,TRBD1
TGCAGCGTTGATCAGGGGGAGCATGAGCAGTTCTTC,CSVDQGEHEQFF,TRBV29-1,TRBJ2-1,.,TRBD1
TGTGCCAGCGGGGGGGCCGGAGTTGCTTTCTTT,CASGGAGVAFF,TRBV28,TRBJ1-1,.,.
TGTGCCAGCAGCCCAAGGGGTGGAGAGACCCAGTACTTC,CASSPRGGETQYF,TRBV11-3,TRBJ2-5,.,.
TGCAGCGTAGAGTCTAGTGAAAAACTGTTTTTT,CSVESSEKLFF,TRBV29-1,TRBJ1-4,.,.
TGCGCCAGCAGCCTACGGACAGGGGGGCAAGAGACCCAGTACTTC,CASSLRTGGQETQYF,TRBV5-1,TRBJ2-5,.,TRBD1
TGTGCCAGCACCCCTGGACAGGGAAGGGGTGGCTACACCTTC,CASTPGQGRGGYTF,TRBV7-6,TRBJ1-2,once,TRBD1
TGTGCCAGCAGACTTACAGGGGGCACTGAAGCTTTCTTT,CASRLTGGTEAFF,TRBV28,TRBJ1-1,.,TRBD1
TGTGCCAGCAGTGGGGCAGGTTCGATCCGTGGCTACACCTTC,CASSGAGSIRGYTF,TRBV25-1,TRBJ1-2,.,.
TGTGCCAGCTCACCACGGGCGCAGGGGAGCTACGAGCAGTACTTC,CASSPRAQGSYEQYF,TRBV18,TRBJ2-7,.,.
TGTGCCACCAGCACAGGAAATACAGGAGACCATGAAAAACTGTTTTTT,CATSTGNTGDHEKLFF,TRBV15,TRBJ1-4,once,.
TGTGCCAGCAGCTTTAGCTACGAGCAGTACTTC,CASSFSYEQYF,TRBV7-9,TRBJ2-7,.,.
TGTGCCAGCAGCCAAGAGCGGCAGCTACTCACTGAAGCTTTCTTT,CASSQERQLLTEAFF,TRBV4-2,TRBJ1-1,few,.
TGCGCCAGCAGCCAAGTCGTGAACACCGGGGAGCTGTTTTTT,CASSQVVNTGELFF,TRBV4-1,TRBJ2-2,.,.
TGTGCCAGCAGCTTCTCACAGGGGAACAATGAGCAGTTCTTC,CASSFSQGNNEQFF,TRBV11-3,TRBJ2-1,.,TRBD1